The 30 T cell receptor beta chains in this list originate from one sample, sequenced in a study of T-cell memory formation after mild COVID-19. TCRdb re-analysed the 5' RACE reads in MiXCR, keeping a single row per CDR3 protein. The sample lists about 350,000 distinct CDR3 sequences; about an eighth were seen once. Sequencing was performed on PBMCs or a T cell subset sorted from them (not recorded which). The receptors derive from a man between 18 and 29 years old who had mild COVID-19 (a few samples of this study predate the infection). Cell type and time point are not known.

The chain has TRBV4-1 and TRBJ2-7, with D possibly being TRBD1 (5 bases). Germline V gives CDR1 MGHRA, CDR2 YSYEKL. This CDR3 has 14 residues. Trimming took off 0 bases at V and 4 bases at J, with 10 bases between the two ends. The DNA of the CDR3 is TGCGCCAGCAGCCAAGACCCCAGGGTTTACGAGCAGTACTTC. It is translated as CASSQDPRVYEQYF.

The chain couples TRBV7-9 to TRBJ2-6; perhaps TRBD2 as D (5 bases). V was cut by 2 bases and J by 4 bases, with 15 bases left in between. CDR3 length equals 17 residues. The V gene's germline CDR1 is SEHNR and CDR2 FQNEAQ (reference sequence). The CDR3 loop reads CASSLFAEAGGANVLTF. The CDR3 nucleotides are TGTGCCAGCAGCTTATTTGCGGAGGCGGGCGGGGCCAACGTCCTGACTTTC.

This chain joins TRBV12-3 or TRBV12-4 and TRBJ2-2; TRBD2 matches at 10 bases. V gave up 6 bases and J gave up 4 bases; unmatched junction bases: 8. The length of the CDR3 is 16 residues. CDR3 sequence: CASRTRQRGGTGELFF. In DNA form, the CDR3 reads TGTGCCAGCAGGACTCGACAGCGGGGGGGCACCGGGGAGCTGTTTTTT.

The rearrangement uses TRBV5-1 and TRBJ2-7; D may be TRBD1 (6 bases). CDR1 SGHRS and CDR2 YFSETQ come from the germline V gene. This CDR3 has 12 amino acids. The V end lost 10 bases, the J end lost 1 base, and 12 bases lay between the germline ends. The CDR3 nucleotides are TGCGCCTCGGGACAAGGATCCTACGAGCAGTACTTC. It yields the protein CASGQGSYEQYF. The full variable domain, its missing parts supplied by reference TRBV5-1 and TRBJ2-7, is KAGVTQTPRYLIKTRGQQVTLSCSPISGHRSVSWYQQTPGQGLQFLFEYFSETQRNKGNFPGRFSGRQFSNSRSEMNVSTLELGDSALYLCASGQGSYEQYFGPGTRLTVT.

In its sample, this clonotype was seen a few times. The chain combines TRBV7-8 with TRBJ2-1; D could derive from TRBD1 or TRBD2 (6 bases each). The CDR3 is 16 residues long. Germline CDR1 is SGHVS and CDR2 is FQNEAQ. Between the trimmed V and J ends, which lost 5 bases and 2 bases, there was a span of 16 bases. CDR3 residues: CASSPRGQSPYNEQFF. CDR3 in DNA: TGTGCCAGCAGCCCGCGGGGACAAAGCCCCTACAATGAGCAGTTCTTC. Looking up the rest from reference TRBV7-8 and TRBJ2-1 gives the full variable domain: GAGVSQSPRYKVAKRGQDVALRCDPISGHVSLFWYQQALGQGPEFLTYFQNEAQLDKSGLPSDRFFAERPEGSVSTLKIQRTQQEDSAVYLCASSPRGQSPYNEQFFGPGTRLTVL.

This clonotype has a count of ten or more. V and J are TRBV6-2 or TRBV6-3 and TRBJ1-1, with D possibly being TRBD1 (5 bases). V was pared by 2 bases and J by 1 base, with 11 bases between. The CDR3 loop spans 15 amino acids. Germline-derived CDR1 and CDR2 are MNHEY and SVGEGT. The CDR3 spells CASSYPGRRNTEAFF. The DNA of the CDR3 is TGTGCCAGCAGTTACCCGGGACGGCGGAACACTGAAGCTTTCTTT.

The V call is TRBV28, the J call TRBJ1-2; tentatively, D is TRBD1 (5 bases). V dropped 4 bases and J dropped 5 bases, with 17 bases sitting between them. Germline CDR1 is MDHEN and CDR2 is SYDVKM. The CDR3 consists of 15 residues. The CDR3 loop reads CASSSQGSLGYGYTF. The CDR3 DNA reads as TGTGCCAGCAGTTCCCAGGGCAGCCTCGGGTATGGCTACACCTTC.

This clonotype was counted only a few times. This chain's CDR3 is CASSSSRFRYGYTF. The CDR3 DNA follows: TGTGCCAGCAGCTCTAGCCGATTTCGCTATGGCTACACCTTC. V and J are TRBV9 and TRBJ1-2; no definite D call. Per the germline V gene, CDR1 is SGDLS and CDR2 is YYNGEE. Trimming took 4 bases from V and 4 from J, leaving 14 bases between them. The CDR3 has 14 residues. The entire variable domain, with the rest obtained from reference TRBV9 and TRBJ1-2, is as follows: DSGVTQTPKHLITATGQRVTLRCSPRSGDLSVYWYQQSLDQGLQFLIQYYNGEERAKGNILERFSAQQFPDLHSELNLSSLELGDSALYFCASSSSRFRYGYTFGSGTRLTVV.

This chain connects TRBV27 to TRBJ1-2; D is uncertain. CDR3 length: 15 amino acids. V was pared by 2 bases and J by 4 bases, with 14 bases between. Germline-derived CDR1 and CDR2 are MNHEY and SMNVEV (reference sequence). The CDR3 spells CASSLTTAAFYGYTF. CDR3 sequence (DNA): TGTGCCAGCAGTTTAACGACGGCAGCTTTCTATGGCTACACCTTC.

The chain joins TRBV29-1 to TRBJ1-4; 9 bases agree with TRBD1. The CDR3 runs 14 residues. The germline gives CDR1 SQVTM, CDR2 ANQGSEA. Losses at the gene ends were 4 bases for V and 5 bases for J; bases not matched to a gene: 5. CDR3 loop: CSVGLGTGNEKLFF. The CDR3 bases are TGCAGCGTTGGGTTGGGGACAGGGAATGAAAAACTGTTTTTT.

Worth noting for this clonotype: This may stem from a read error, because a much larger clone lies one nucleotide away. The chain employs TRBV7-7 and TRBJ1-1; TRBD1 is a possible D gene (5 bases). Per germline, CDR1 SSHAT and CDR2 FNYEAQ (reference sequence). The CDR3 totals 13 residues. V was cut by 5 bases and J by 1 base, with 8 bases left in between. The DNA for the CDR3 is TGTGCCAGCAGCCGGGACTGGAACACTGAAGCTTTCTTT. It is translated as CASSRDWNTEAFF.

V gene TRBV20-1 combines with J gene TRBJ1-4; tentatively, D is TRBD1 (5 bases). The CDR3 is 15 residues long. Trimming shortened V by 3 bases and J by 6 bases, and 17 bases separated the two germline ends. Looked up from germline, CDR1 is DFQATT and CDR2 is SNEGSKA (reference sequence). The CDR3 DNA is TGCAGTGCTAGGGTTCGTGGCAGGGTGGATGAAAAACTGTTTTTT. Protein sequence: CSARVRGRVDEKLFF.

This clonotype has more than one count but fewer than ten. The CDR3 loop reads CRPLGGDKTQYF. DNA of the CDR3: TGCCGCCCCCTTGGGGGTGATAAGACCCAGTACTTC. This sequence joins TRBV20-1 and TRBJ2-5; tentatively, D is TRBD1 or TRBD2 (5 bases each). This CDR3 has 12 residues. Germline values: CDR1 DFQATT, CDR2 SNEGSKA (reference sequence).

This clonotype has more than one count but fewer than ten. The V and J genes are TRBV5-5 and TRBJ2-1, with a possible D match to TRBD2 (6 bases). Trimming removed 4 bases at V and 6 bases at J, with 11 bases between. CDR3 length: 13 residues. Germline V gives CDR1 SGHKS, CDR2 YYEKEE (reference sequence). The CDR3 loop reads CASSTGTFNEQFF. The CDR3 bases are TGTGCCAGCAGCACCGGGACTTTCAATGAGCAGTTCTTC.

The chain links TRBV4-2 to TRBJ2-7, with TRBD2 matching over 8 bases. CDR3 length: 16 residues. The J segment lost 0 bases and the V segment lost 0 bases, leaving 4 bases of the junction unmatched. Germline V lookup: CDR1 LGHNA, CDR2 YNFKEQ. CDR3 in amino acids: CASSQDGTSGSYEQYV. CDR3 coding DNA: TGTGCCAGCAGCCAAGATGGTACTAGCGGCTCCTACGAGCAGTACGTC.

In nucleotides, the CDR3 is TGCGCCAGCAGCCAAGATCGGACAGGGGGGAGTTTAGTAGCTTTCTTT. Protein sequence: CASSQDRTGGSLVAFF. This chain joins TRBV4-3 and TRBJ1-1; TRBD1 aligns across 10 bases. CDR3 length: 16 amino acids. The trim removed 0 bases at V and 10 bases at J, leaving 11 bases unmatched. Germline V CDR1 and CDR2: LGHNA, YSLEER.

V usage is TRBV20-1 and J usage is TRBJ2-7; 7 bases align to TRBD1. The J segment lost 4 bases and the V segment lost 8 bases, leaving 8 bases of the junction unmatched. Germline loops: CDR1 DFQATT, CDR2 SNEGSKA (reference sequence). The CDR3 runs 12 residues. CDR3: CSFRDRRYEQYV. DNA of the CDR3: TGCAGTTTCCGGGACAGACGTTACGAGCAGTACGTC.

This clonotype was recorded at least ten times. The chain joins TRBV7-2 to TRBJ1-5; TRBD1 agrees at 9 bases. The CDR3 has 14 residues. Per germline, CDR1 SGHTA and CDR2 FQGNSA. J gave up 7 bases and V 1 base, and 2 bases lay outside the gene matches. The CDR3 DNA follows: TGTGCCAGCAGCTTAGGACAGGGGGAACAGCCCCAGCATTTT. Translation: CASSLGQGEQPQHF.

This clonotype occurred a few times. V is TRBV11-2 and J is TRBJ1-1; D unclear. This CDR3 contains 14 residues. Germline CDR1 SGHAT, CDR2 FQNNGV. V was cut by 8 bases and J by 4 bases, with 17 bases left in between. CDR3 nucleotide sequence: TGTGCCAGCGATCAATTAGCCACTGGCACTGAAGCTTTCTTT. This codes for CASDQLATGTEAFF.

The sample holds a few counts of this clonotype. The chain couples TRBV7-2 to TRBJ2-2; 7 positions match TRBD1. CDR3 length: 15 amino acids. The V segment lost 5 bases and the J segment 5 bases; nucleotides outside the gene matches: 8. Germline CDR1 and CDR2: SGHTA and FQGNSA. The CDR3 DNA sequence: TGTGCCAGCAGCGTCTCGCAGGGGGTAACCGGGGAGCTGTTTTTT. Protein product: CASSVSQGVTGELFF.

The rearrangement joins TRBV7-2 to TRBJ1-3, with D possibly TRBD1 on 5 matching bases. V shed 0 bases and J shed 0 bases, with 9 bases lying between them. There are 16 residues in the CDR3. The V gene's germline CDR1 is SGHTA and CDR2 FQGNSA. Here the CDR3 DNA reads TGTGCCAGCAGCTTAGCTCCACAGGTCTCTGGAAACACCATATATTTT. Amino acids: CASSLAPQVSGNTIYF.

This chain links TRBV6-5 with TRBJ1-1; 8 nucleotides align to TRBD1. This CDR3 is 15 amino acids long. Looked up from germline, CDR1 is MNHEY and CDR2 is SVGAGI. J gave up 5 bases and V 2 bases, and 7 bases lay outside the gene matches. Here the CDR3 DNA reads TGTGCCAGCAGTTACCAGGGGGCAATTCGGACTGAAGCTTTCTTT. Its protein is CASSYQGAIRTEAFF.

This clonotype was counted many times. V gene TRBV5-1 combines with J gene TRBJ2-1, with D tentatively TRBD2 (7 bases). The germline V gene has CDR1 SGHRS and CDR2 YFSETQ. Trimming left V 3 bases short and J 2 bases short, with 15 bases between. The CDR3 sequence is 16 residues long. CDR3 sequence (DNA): TGCGCCAGCAGCTCGGGGGGCCGGGGGCCCTACAATGAGCAGTTCTTC. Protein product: CASSSGGRGPYNEQFF.

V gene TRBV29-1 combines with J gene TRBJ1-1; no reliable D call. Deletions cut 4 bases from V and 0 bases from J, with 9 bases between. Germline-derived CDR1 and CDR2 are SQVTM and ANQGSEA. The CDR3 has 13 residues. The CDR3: CSVAIGMNTEAFF. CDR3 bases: TGCAGCGTTGCCATCGGCATGAACACTGAAGCTTTCTTT.

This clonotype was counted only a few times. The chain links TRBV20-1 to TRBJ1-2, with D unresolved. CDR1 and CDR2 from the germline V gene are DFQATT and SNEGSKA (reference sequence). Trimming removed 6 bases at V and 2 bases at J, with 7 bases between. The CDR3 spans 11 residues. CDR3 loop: CSARWNYGYTF. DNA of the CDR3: TGCAGTGCACGATGGAACTATGGCTACACCTTC.

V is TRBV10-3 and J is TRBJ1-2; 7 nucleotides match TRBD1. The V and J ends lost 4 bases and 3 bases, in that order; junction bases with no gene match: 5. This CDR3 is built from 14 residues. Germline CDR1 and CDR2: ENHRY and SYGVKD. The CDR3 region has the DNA TGTGCCATCAGTGGGACCGACAGGGACTATGGCTACACCTTC. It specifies CAISGTDRDYGYTF.

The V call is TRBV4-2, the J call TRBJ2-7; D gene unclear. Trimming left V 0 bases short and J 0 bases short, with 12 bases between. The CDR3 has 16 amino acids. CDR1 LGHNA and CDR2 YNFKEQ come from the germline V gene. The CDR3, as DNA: TGTGCCAGCAGCCAAGAAGCTGGGTCTAGCTCCTACGAGCAGTACTTC. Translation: CASSQEAGSSSYEQYF.

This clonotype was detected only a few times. The CDR3 DNA reads as TGTGCCAGCAGCGTACAGGGGGGAGGTCAGCCCCAGCATTTT. Protein sequence: CASSVQGGGQPQHF. The chain combines TRBV7-9 with TRBJ1-5; 8 bases align to TRBD1. Germline V lookup: CDR1 SEHNR, CDR2 FQNEAQ (reference sequence). V was clipped by 5 bases and J by 6 bases; unmatched bases: 6. The CDR3 runs 14 residues.

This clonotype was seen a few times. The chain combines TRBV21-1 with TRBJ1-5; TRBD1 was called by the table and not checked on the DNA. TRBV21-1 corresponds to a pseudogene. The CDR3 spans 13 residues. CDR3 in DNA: TGTGCCAGCAGAGGACAGGGGAATCAGCCCCAGCATTTT. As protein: CASRGQGNQPQHF.

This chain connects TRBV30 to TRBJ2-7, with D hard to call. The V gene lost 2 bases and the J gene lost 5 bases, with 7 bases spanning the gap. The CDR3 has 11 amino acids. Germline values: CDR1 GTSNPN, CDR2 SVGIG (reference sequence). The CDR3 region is CAWSYLHEQYF. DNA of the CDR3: TGTGCCTGGAGTTATCTTCACGAGCAGTACTTC.